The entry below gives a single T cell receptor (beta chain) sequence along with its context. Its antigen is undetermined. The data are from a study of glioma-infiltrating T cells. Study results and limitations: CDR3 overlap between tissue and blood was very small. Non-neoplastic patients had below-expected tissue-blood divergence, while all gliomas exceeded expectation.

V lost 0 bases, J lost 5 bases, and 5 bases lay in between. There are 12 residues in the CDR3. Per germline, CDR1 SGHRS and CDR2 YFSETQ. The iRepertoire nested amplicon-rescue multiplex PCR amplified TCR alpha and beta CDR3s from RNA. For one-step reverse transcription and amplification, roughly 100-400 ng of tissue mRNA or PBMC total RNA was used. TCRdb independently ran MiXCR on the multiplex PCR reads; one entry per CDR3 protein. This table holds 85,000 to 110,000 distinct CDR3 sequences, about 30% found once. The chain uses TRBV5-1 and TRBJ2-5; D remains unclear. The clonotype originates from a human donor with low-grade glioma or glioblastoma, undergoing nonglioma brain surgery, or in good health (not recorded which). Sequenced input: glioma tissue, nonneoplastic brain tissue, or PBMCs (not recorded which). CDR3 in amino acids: CASSLEWETQYF. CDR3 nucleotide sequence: TGCGCCAGCAGCTTGGAATGGGAGACCCAGTACTTC.